This record concerns one T cell receptor beta chain sequence. The source of the sample is a study of blood T cell repertoires in COVID-19. Using immunoSEQ multiplex PCR, the repertoire was profiled, and TCRdb retains in-frame clones only, with some absent. The profile shows 270,000 or so clones, roughly 85% of them singletons. The ends lost 5 bases at V and 6 bases at J; junction bases unmatched: 9. Germline values: CDR1 MDHEN, CDR2 SYDVKM. This CDR3 is built from 15 residues. The gene calls are TRBV28 and TRBJ1-4, with 7 bases lining up with TRBD1. This TCR came from a woman aged 18-29 years with acute or convalescent COVID-19. The source material was peripheral blood. The CDR3 nucleotides are TGTGCCAGCAGTATTGGGCACAGGGGAGATGAAAAACTGTTTTTT. As protein: CASSIGHRGDEKLFF.